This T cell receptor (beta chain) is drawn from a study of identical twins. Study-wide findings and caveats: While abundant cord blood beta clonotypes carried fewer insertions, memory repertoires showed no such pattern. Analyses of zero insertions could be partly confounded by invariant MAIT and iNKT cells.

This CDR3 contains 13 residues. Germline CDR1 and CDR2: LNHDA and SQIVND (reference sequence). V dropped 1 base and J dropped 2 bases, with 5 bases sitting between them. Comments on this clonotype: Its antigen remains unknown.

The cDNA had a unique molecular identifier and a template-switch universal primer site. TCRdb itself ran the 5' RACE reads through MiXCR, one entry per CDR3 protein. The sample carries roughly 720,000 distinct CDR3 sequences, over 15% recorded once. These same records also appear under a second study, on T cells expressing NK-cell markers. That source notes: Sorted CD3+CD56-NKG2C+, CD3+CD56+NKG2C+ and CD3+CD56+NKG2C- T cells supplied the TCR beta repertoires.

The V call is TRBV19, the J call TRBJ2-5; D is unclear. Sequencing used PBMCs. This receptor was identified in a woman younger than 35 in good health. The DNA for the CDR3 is TGTGCCAGTAGTATAGTCGGGCAAGAGACCCAGTACTTC. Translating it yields CASSIVGQETQYF.